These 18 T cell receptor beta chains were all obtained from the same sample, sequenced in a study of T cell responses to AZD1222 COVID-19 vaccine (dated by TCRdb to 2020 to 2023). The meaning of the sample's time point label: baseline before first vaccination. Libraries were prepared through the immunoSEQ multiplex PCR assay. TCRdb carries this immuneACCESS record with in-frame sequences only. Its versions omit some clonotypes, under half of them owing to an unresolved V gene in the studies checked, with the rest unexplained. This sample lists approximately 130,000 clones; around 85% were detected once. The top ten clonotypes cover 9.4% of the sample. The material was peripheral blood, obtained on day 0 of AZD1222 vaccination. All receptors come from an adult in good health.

CDR3 bases: TGCGCCAGCAGCGTGGGACAGGGGCGCGAGCAGTACTTC. Its translation is CASSVGQGREQYF. The V call is TRBV5-1, the J call TRBJ2-7, with 10 bases lining up with TRBD1. The CDR3 sequence is 13 residues long. The trim removed 4 bases at V and 6 bases at J, leaving 4 bases unmatched. Per the germline V gene, CDR1 is SGHRS and CDR2 is YFSETQ.

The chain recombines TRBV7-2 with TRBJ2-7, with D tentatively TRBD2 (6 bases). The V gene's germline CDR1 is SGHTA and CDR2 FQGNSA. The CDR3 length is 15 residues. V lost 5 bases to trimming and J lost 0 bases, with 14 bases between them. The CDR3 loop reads CASSQRRGISYEQYF. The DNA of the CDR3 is TGTGCCAGCAGCCAGAGACGGGGGATCTCCTACGAGCAGTACTTC.

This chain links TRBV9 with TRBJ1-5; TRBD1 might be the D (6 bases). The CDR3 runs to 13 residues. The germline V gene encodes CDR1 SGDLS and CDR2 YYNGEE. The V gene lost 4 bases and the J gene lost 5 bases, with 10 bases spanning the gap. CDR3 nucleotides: TGTGCCAGCAGCTCGACAGGAGATCAGCCCCAGCATTTT. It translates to CASSSTGDQPQHF. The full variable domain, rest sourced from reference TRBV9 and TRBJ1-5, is DSGVTQTPKHLITATGQRVTLRCSPRSGDLSVYWYQQSLDQGLQFLIQYYNGEERAKGNILERFSAQQFPDLHSELNLSSLELGDSALYFCASSSTGDQPQHFGDGTRLSIL.

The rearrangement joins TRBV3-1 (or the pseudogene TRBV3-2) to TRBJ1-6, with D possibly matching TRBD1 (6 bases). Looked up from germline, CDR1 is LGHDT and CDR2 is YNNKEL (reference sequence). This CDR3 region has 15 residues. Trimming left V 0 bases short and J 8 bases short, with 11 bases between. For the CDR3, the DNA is TGTGCCAGCAGCCAAGAGGCAGCAGGGGATTCACCCCTCCACTTT. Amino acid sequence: CASSQEAAGDSPLHF.

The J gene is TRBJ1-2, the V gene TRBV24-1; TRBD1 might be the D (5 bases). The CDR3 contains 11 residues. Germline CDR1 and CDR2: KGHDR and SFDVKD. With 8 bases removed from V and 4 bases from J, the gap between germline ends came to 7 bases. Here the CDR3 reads CATNGGYGYTF. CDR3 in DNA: TGTGCCACCAATGGGGGCTATGGCTACACCTTC.

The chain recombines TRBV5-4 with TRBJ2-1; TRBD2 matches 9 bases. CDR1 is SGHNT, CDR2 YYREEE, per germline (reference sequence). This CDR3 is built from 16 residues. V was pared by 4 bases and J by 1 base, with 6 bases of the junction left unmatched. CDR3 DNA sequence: TGTGCCAGCAGCCCGCGGGAGGGGGGGTCCTACAATGAGCAGTTCTTC. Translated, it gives CASSPREGGSYNEQFF. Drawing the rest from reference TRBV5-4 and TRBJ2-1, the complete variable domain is ETGVTQSPTHLIKTRGQQVTLRCSSQSGHNTVSWYQQALGQGPQFIFQYYREEENGRGNFPPRFSGLQFPNYSSELNVNALELDDSALYLCASSPREGGSYNEQFFGPGTRLTVL.

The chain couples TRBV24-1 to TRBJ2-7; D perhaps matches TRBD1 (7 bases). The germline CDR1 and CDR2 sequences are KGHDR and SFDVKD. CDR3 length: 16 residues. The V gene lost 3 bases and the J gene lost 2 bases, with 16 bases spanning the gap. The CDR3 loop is CATSDPRQGGTYEQYF. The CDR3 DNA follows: TGTGCCACCAGTGATCCCAGGCAGGGGGGAACCTACGAGCAGTACTTC.

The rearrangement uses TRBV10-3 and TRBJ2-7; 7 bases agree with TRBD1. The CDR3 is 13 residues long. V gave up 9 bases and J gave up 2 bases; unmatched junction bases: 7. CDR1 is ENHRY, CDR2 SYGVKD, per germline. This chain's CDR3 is CAMRRGQAYEQYF. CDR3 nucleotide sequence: TGTGCCATGCGAAGGGGGCAGGCCTACGAGCAGTACTTC.

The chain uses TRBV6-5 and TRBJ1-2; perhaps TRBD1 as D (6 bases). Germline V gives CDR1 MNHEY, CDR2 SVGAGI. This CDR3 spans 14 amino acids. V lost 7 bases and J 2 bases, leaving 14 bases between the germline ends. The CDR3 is CASMQRGGNYGYTF. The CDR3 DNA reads TGTGCCAGCATGCAGAGAGGGGGGAACTATGGCTACACCTTC.

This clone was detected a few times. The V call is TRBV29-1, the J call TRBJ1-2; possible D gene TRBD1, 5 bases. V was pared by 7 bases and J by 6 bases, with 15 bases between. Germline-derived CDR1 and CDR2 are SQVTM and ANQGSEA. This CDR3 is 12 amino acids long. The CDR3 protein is CSARRDGDGYTF. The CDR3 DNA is TGCAGCGCCCGCCGGGACGGCGATGGCTACACCTTC.

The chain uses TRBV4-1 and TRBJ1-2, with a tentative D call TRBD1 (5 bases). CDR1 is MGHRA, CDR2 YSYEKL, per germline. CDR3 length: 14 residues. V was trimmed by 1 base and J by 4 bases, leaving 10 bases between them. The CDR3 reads CASSQAGGTYGYTF. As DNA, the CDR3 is TGCGCCAGCAGCCAAGCCGGGGGTACCTATGGCTACACCTTC.

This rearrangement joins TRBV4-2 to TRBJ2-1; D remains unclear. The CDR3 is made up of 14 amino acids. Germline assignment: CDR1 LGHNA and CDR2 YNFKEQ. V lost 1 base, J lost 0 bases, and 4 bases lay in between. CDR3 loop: CASSQGNSYNEQFF. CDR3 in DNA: TGTGCCAGCAGCCAAGGGAACTCCTACAATGAGCAGTTCTTC.

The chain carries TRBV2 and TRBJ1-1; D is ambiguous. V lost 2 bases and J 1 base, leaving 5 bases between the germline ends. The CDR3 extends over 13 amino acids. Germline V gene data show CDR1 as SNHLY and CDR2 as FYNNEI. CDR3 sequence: CASSEHSNTEAFF. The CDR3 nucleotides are TGTGCCAGCAGTGAACATTCGAACACTGAAGCTTTCTTT.

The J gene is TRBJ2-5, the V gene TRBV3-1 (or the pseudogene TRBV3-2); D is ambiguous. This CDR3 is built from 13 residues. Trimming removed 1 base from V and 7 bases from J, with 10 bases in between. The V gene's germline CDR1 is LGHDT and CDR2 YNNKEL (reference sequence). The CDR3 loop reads CASSQGTPGTQYF. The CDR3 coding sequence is TGTGCCAGCAGCCAAGGGACGCCAGGGACCCAGTACTTC.

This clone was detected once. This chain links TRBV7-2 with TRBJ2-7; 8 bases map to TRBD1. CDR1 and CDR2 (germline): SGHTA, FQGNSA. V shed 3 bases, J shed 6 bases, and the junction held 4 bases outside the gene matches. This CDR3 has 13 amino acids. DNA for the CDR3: TGTGCCAGCAGCTTCGGACAGGGCAGCGAGCAGTACTTC. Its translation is CASSFGQGSEQYF.

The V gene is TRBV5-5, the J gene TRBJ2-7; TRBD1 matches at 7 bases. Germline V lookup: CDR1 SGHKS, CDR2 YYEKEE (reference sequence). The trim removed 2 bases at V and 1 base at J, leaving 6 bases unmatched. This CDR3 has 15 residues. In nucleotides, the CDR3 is TGTGCCAGCAGCTTAGGACCGGGACAGTCCTACGAGCAGTACTTC. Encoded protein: CASSLGPGQSYEQYF.

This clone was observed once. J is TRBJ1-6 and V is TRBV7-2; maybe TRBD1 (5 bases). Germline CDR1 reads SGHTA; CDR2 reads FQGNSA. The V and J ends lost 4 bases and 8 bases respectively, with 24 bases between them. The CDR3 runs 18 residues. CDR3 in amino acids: CASSSSSGRQAKYSPLHF. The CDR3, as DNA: TGTGCCAGCAGCTCTAGCTCGGGGCGCCAAGCGAAGTATTCACCCCTCCACTTT.

CDR3 DNA sequence: TGCGCCAGCGGATTGGGACAGGTACTAAACACTGAAGCTTTCTTT. Translated, it gives CASGLGQVLNTEAFF. The chain is built from TRBV5-1 and TRBJ1-1; 8 nucleotides match TRBD1. V shed 7 bases, J shed 2 bases, and the junction held 10 bases outside the gene matches. There are 15 residues in the CDR3. Germline V gene lookup returns CDR1 SGHRS and CDR2 YFSETQ.